This T cell receptor (beta chain) was documented in a study of blood T cells in healthy people across ages. Broader study findings: Older age coincided with a roughly linear decline in TCR beta diversity per million T cells. Considered underestimates were the diversity estimates obtained from one million T cells.

The use of a sample-barcoded 5' primer and a J-beta primer mix characterized a second PCR of about 6 to 11 cycles. Every single cDNA molecule received a tag from a template-switch adaptor with 12 random nucleotides. TCRdb re-called the 5' RACE reads with MiXCR, one entry per CDR3 protein. The sample yields hundreds of thousands of distinct CDR3 sequences, roughly 64% seen once. The germline CDR1 and CDR2 sequences are MDHEN and SYDVKM. V shed 7 bases and J 2 bases; nucleotides not matched to a gene: 7. CDR3 length: 14 residues. This clonotype was detected a few times. As yet, its antigen is unknown. The sequence derives from a man aged 30-40 years in good health. Material: blood. The chain uses TRBV28 and TRBJ2-5; 7 bases match TRBD2. DNA of the CDR3: TGTGCCAGCACCACGGGAGGAAAGCAAGAGACCCAGTACTTC. Protein sequence: CASTTGGKQETQYF.